One and the same sample provided the 8 T cell receptor beta chains below, sequenced in a study of T cell repertoires in cytomegalovirus infection. No antigen has been assigned to these receptors. TCRdb ran MiXCR on the reads and lists one entry per CDR3 protein. The sample includes just under 500,000 distinct CDR3 sequences, 30% to 40% of them seen just once. The specimen comprised cultured PBMCs, sampled from culture after CMV antigen stimulation. The receptors come from a human donor in good health (CMV status not recorded). Some clones in this sample may be carry-over from other donors' samples.

This clonotype was seen only a few times. The rearrangement uses TRBV7-2 and TRBJ1-2; unclear D gene. CDR3 length equals 15 residues. Germline V gene sequence: CDR1 SGHTA, CDR2 FQGNSA. Trimming stripped 5 bases from V and 0 bases from J, with 13 bases between. CDR3 amino acids: CASSLIGGTNYGYTF. CDR3 nucleotides: TGTGCCAGCAGCCTAATAGGCGGGACTAACTATGGCTACACCTTC.

The chain is built from TRBV6-5 and TRBJ2-3, with D perhaps TRBD2 (7 bases). The germline V and J ends were trimmed by 5 bases and 8 bases, with 14 bases remaining between them. The CDR3 is 13 amino acids. Germline lookup yields CDR1 MNHEY and CDR2 SVGAGI. In DNA, the CDR3 is TGTGCCAGCAGTGGGGGGGGGCTGCGTACGCAGTATTTT. As protein: CASSGGGLRTQYF.

This clonotype was picked up one time. The CDR3 spells CASGQARTEAFF. CDR3 DNA: TGCGCCAGCGGACAGGCCCGCACTGAAGCTTTCTTT. This chain uses TRBV5-1 with TRBJ1-1, with 7 bases matching TRBD1. J gave up 4 bases and V 7 bases, and 4 bases lay outside the gene matches. CDR1 is SGHRS and CDR2 is YFSETQ in the germline V gene. The CDR3 totals 12 residues.

The V call is TRBV6-5, the J call TRBJ2-1; 7 bases map to TRBD2. The CDR3 has 15 amino acids. Germline CDR1 reads MNHEY; CDR2 reads SVGAGI. The V gene end was trimmed by 3 bases and the J gene end by 7 bases; junction bases not matched to a gene: 9. CDR3 in DNA: TGTGCCAGCAGTTATTGGGGGAGGGCCGGTAATGAGCAGTTCTTC. Its translation: CASSYWGRAGNEQFF.

This clonotype was found a few times. The rearrangement uses TRBV12-3 or TRBV12-4 and TRBJ1-1, with TRBD1 identical over 12 bases. This CDR3 is 17 amino acids long. The J segment lost 0 bases and the V segment lost 1 base, leaving 3 bases of the junction unmatched. CDR3 in DNA: TGTGCCAGCAGTTTAGGGGGACAGGGGGCGATGAACACTGAAGCTTTCTTT. This codes for CASSLGGQGAMNTEAFF.

There are a few counts of this clonotype. V and J are TRBV4-1 and TRBJ2-1; unclear D gene. The CDR3 has 16 amino acids. Deletions cut 3 bases from V and 9 bases from J, with 21 bases between. Germline V gene lookup returns CDR1 MGHRA and CDR2 YSYEKL. CDR3 DNA sequence: TGCGCCAGCAGCCAGAACACGAACCCGGAATGGGGTGAGCAGTTCTTC. This encodes CASSQNTNPEWGEQFF.

The chain is built from TRBV11-2 and TRBJ1-1; no definite D call. In germline, CDR1 is SGHAT, CDR2 FQNNGV. Deletions cut 3 bases from V and 3 bases from J, with 14 bases between. CDR3 length: 15 amino acids. The CDR3 protein is CASSLGSGSYTEAFF. CDR3 coding DNA: TGTGCCAGCAGCTTGGGATCAGGCTCATACACTGAAGCTTTCTTT.

The rearrangement uses TRBV6-2 or TRBV6-3 and TRBJ2-5, with TRBD2 as a possible D gene (6 bases). This CDR3 spans 13 amino acids. The V end was cut by 7 bases, the J end by 5 bases, with 14 bases between. Looked up from germline, CDR1 is MNHEY and CDR2 is SVGEGT. In DNA, the CDR3 is TGTGCCAGCAACGGGGGAGGTCGGGAGACCCAGTACTTC. This codes for CASNGGGRETQYF.